This entry is about one T cell receptor beta chain. These data come from a study of technical replicates of blood from a few donors. The CDR3 covers 12 residues. CDR1 GTSNPN and CDR2 SVGIG come from the germline V gene (reference sequence). Trimming removed 1 base from V and 0 bases from J, with 3 bases in between. Produced via immunoSEQ multiplex PCR; TCRdb's table is partial and in-frame only. The table records about 67,000 clones, 98% of them present only once. This TCR was recovered from a human donor in good health. Material: T cells isolated from PBMCs. The gene calls are TRBV30 and TRBJ1-1; D gene unclear. CDR3 DNA: TGTGCCTGGAGTGGAGTGAACACTGAAGCTTTCTTT. This sequence encodes CAWSGVNTEAFF.